The 21 T cell receptor beta chains below all came from one sample that was sequenced in a study of blood T cells in healthy people across ages. Next came a second PCR, run for 7 to 11 cycles, which used a sample-barcoded 5' primer along with a J-beta primer mix. TCRdb re-called the 5' RACE reads with MiXCR, one entry per CDR3 protein. The sample holds 800,000 to 950,000 distinct CDR3 sequences, just under 30% seen once. These records were also assigned to another study, of T cells of mothers and their children.

Sequenced material: blood. These receptors all stem from a woman in her thirties or forties in good health.

This clonotype has a handful of counts. DNA for the CDR3: TGTGCCTGGAGTTGGGACAAGCCTAACTATGGCTACACCTTC. Protein product: CAWSWDKPNYGYTF. V is TRBV30 and J is TRBJ1-2; TRBD1 might be the D (6 bases). The CDR3 totals 14 residues. Trimming pared 2 bases from V and 0 bases from J, leaving 10 bases between. Germline lookup yields CDR1 GTSNPN and CDR2 SVGIG (reference sequence).

As to this clonotype: This may arise from a read error, as a much more abundant clone is one base away. This chain joins TRBV5-1 and TRBJ2-7; D perhaps matches TRBD2 (6 bases). Deletions cut 0 bases from V and 2 bases from J, with 12 bases between. CDR1 is SGHRS, CDR2 YFSETQ, per germline. CDR3 length: 15 amino acids. CDR3 loop: CASSLEGTRPYEQYF. CDR3 nucleotides: TGCGCCAGCAGCTTGGAGGGGACTCGGCCCTACGAGCAGTACTTC.

Regarding this clonotype: Germline and junction disagree at one end, which may indicate a read error. The chain joins TRBV4-1 to TRBJ2-5; the match to TRBD2 covers 7 bases. CDR1 MGHRA and CDR2 YSYEKL come from the germline V gene. CDR3 size: 17 residues. CDR3 in amino acids: CTSSYQPGTTSHNEQYF. The DNA of the CDR3 is TGCACCAGCAGCTACCAGCCCGGGACTACCTCACACAATGAGCAGTACTTC.

This chain joins TRBV20-1 and TRBJ2-7; TRBD2 matches 7 bases. This CDR3 is 13 amino acids long. Germline V lookup: CDR1 DFQATT, CDR2 SNEGSKA (reference sequence). V was pared by 2 bases and J by 6 bases, with 7 bases of the junction left unmatched. This CDR3 is CSARPSGVLEQYF. DNA of the CDR3: TGCAGTGCTAGACCCAGCGGGGTACTCGAGCAGTACTTC.

The chain has TRBV5-6 and TRBJ1-2; the match to TRBD1 covers 8 bases. V shed 4 bases and J 5 bases; nucleotides not matched to a gene: 16. The CDR3 loop spans 17 amino acids. Looked up from germline, CDR1 is SGHDT and CDR2 is YYEEEE. In DNA, the CDR3 is TGTGCCAGCAGCCTTCTTAATATGACAGGGGAGAGGTATGGCTACACCTTC. It specifies CASSLLNMTGERYGYTF. Based on the CDR3 plus reference TRBV5-6 and TRBJ1-2, the full variable domain is DAGVTQSPTHLIKTRGQQVTLRCSPKSGHDTVSWYQQALGQGPQFIFQYYEEEERQRGNFPDRFSGHQFPNYSSELNVNALLLGDSALYLCASSLLNMTGERYGYTFGSGTRLTVV.

This clonotype appeared many times. This rearrangement joins TRBV4-1 to TRBJ2-7, with D maybe TRBD1 (5 bases). The CDR3 is 13 amino acids. Trimming removed 3 bases at V and 0 bases at J, with 6 bases between. Germline V gives CDR1 MGHRA, CDR2 YSYEKL. CDR3 sequence reads: CASSQTASYEQYF. The CDR3 bases are TGCGCCAGCAGCCAGACAGCCTCCTACGAGCAGTACTTC.

The V and J genes are TRBV10-3 and TRBJ2-4, with TRBD1 matching 10 bases. With 3 bases clipped from V and 13 bases from J, the junction kept 12 bases outside the gene matches. Germline V gene sequence: CDR1 ENHRY, CDR2 SYGVKD. CDR3 length equals 15 residues. The CDR3 bases are TGTGCCATCAGTGACTCGGGACAGGGGAACGATGAGCAGTACTTC. This sequence encodes CAISDSGQGNDEQYF.

The CDR3 sequence: CASSFYVGYNYEQYF. Here the CDR3 DNA reads TGTGCCAGCAGCTTCTACGTGGGGTATAATTACGAGCAGTACTTC. This chain uses TRBV7-2 with TRBJ2-7; D is uncertain. Germline V gene sequence: CDR1 SGHTA, CDR2 FQGNSA. V was cut by 3 bases and J by 4 bases, with 16 bases left in between. This CDR3 has 15 residues.

Here the CDR3 reads CASSWRGPTGELFF. The CDR3 DNA is TGTGCCAGCAGCTGGCGGGGCCCTACCGGGGAGCTGTTTTTT. The chain uses TRBV7-8 and TRBJ2-2; D perhaps matches TRBD2 (6 bases). This CDR3 is 14 amino acids long. The V end was cut by 4 bases, the J end by 5 bases, with 11 bases between. The germline CDR1 and CDR2 sequences are SGHVS and FQNEAQ.

V is TRBV27 and J is TRBJ2-1, with TRBD2 as a possible D gene (7 bases). V lost 1 base, J lost 6 bases, and 16 bases lay in between. Germline V gene data show CDR1 as MNHEY and CDR2 as SMNVEV (reference sequence). The CDR3 totals 16 residues. This CDR3 is CASSLFWTRGINEQFF. The CDR3 DNA sequence: TGTGCCAGCAGTTTATTTTGGACTAGGGGGATCAATGAGCAGTTCTTC.

V gene TRBV5-1 combines with J gene TRBJ1-2; perhaps TRBD1 as D (5 bases). The CDR3 sequence is 13 residues long. V was pared by 0 bases and J by 12 bases, with 15 bases between. The germline V gene encodes CDR1 SGHRS and CDR2 YFSETQ. CDR3 bases: TGCGCCAGCAGCTTGGGTTTGGTGTGGGGCCACACCTTC. Translated, it gives CASSLGLVWGHTF.

The chain links TRBV4-1 to TRBJ2-3; 11 bases are shared with TRBD2. The germline gives CDR1 MGHRA, CDR2 YSYEKL. V gave up 2 bases and J gave up 5 bases; unmatched junction bases: 6. This CDR3 comprises 16 residues. The CDR3 loop is CASSQYSGGEIDTQYF. CDR3 nucleotide sequence: TGCGCCAGCAGCCAATATAGCGGGGGGGAGATAGATACGCAGTATTTT.

This clonotype has only a few counts. One end of the junction does not line up with germline, which may come from a read error. The chain combines TRBV12-3 or TRBV12-4 with TRBJ1-2; 7 nucleotides agree with TRBD1. The CDR3 consists of 13 residues. The CDR3 DNA reads as TGTGCCAGCAGCACGGGACAGAACTATAGCTACACCTTC. Translating it yields CASSTGQNYSYTF.

This clonotype has ten or more counts. V gene TRBV12-3 or TRBV12-4 combines with J gene TRBJ1-2; TRBD1 agrees at 8 bases. Losses at the gene ends were 5 bases for V and 8 bases for J; bases not matched to a gene: 13. CDR3 size: 15 residues. The CDR3 sequence: CASSPDRGWNMGYTF. CDR3 bases: TGTGCCAGCAGTCCAGACAGGGGCTGGAATATGGGCTACACCTTC.

The chain has TRBV7-9 and TRBJ1-5; a weak D match, TRBD1 (5 bases). V was pared by 7 bases and J by 4 bases, with 14 bases between. CDR3 length: 14 amino acids. Germline V CDR1 and CDR2: SEHNR, FQNEAQ (reference sequence). Written as DNA, the CDR3 is TGTGCCAGCACCATTTCGGCAGGGAATCAGCCCCAGCATTTT. It specifies CASTISAGNQPQHF. Full variable domain (outside the CDR3, taken from reference TRBV7-9 and TRBJ1-5): DTGVSQNPRHKITKRGQNVTFRCDPISEHNRLYWYRQTLGQGPEFLTYFQNEAQLEKSRLLSDRFSAERPKGSFSTLEIQRTEQGDSAMYLCASTISAGNQPQHFGDGTRLSIL.

A word on this clonotype: A junction end diverges from the germline sequence, so it may reflect a read error. J is TRBJ2-3 and V is TRBV5-1, with 9 bases matching TRBD2. CDR3 length equals 15 residues. Germline CDR1 reads SGHRS; CDR2 reads YFSETQ. The chain's CDR3 is CASRPNSGGTDTRYF. The CDR3 DNA reads as TGCGCCAGCAGGCCCAATAGCGGGGGCACAGATACGCGGTATTTT. The variable domain in full, with the rest retrieved from reference TRBV5-1 and TRBJ2-3, is KAGVTQTPRYLIKTRGQQVTLSCSPISGHRSVSWYQQTPGQGLQFLFEYFSETQRNKGNFPGRFSGRQFSNSRSEMNVSTLELGDSALYLCASRPNSGGTDTRYFGPGTRLTVL.

The chain couples TRBV12-3 or TRBV12-4 to TRBJ2-4; D perhaps matches TRBD2 (6 bases). This CDR3 comprises 14 residues. The V end lost 4 bases, the J end lost 13 bases, and 20 bases lay between the germline ends. The CDR3 DNA reads as TGTGCCAGCAGTTGGGACTTCCCGACCTACGGGCAGTACTTC. The encoded protein is CASSWDFPTYGQYF.

This clonotype was observed a handful of times. V is TRBV28 and J is TRBJ2-7, with D maybe TRBD1 (6 bases). Germline CDR1 and CDR2: MDHEN and SYDVKM. The V and J ends lost 11 bases and 0 bases respectively, with 11 bases between them. This CDR3 contains 12 residues. Here the CDR3 DNA reads TGTGCCGCTGGACAGTACTCCTACGAGCAGTACTTC. Translation gives CAAGQYSYEQYF.

This clonotype was seen a handful of times. The genes are TRBV7-2 and TRBJ1-6; D ambiguous. In germline, CDR1 is SGHTA, CDR2 FQGNSA. The CDR3 is made up of 12 amino acids. Trimming cost V 5 bases and J 8 bases, with 7 bases left between them. The CDR3 nucleotides read TGTGCCAGCAGCCGTAGGGATTCACCCCTCCACTTT. Translation: CASSRRDSPLHF.

About this clonotype itself: One junction end disagrees with the germline gene, perhaps due to a read error. V gene TRBV4-1 combines with J gene TRBJ2-7, with a tentative D call TRBD2 (6 bases). The CDR3 totals 12 residues. The germline gives CDR1 MGHRA, CDR2 YSYEKL. The CDR3 is CANSLAGYEQYF. The CDR3 DNA follows: TGTGCCAACAGCCTGGCGGGATACGAGCAGTACTTC.

The V and J genes are TRBV7-2 and TRBJ1-5; perhaps TRBD1 as D (5 bases). This CDR3 comprises 15 residues. Germline lookup yields CDR1 SGHTA and CDR2 FQGNSA. V was pared by 5 bases and J by 7 bases, with 18 bases between. The CDR3 spells CASSTHGAIGQPQHF. The CDR3 nucleotides read TGTGCCAGCAGCACCCATGGGGCGATCGGACAGCCCCAGCATTTT.